Given below is one T cell receptor (beta chain) in context. Its antigen is as yet unknown. The same CDR3 arises from other DNA sequences in this sample as well. Sequencing used immunoSEQ version 4 in survey mode. The assay was immunoSEQ multiplex PCR, and TCRdb's table has in-frame clones only and misses some. The sample has around 42,000 clones, around 78% seen once. The data were obtained in a study of persistence of HIV-infected CD4 T cells. Study results and caveats: Degenerate expanded CDR3beta sequences were enriched among CMV- and Gag-responding cells. TCRbeta richness was lower in CMV- and Gag-responding cells than in anti-CD3/anti-CD28-responding cells.

Cells were stimulated with overlapping HIV-1 Gag 15-mer peptides. CD40L-negative CD69-negative CD45RO-high memory CD4+ T cells were sorted as populations depleted of antigen-responding cells. These HIV-1-infected adults initiated suppressive ART in chronic infection. Donors had undetectable plasma HIV-1 RNA, under 50 copies/mL, for 4+ years. The clonotype originates from an adult man with HIV who was CMV-seropositive. Sequencing used CD4+ T cells sorted from PBMCs after roughly 19-hour stimulation, obtained from a patient who received antiretroviral therapy.

The CDR3 DNA reads as TGTGCCAGCAGCTTAGGGAGGGGTGGAAACACCATATATTTT. Translation: CASSLGRGGNTIYF. The gene calls are TRBV7-9 and TRBJ1-3; a possible D gene is TRBD1 (5 bases). Germline lookup yields CDR1 SEHNR and CDR2 FQNEAQ (reference sequence). The CDR3 length is 14 residues. Trimming took 1 base from V and 3 from J, leaving 7 bases between them. Based on the CDR3 plus reference TRBV7-9 and TRBJ1-3, the full variable domain is DTGVSQNPRHKITKRGQNVTFRCDPISEHNRLYWYRQTLGQGPEFLTYFQNEAQLEKSRLLSDRFSAERPKGSFSTLEIQRTEQGDSAMYLCASSLGRGGNTIYFGEGSWLTVV.